Below, 3 T cell receptor beta chains from the same sample are listed, as sequenced in a study of cytomegalovirus exposure and HLA in healthy donors. Vbeta (60) and Jbeta (13) primers were used in the PCR. Method: immunoSEQ multiplex PCR; TCRdb's copy keeps in-frame clones and lacks some. The sample has about 180,000 clones, around 80% seen once. Sequencing was done on a sample of PBMCs. These receptors all come from a woman in her twenties or thirties in good health and CMV-seronegative.

The chain couples TRBV7-2 to TRBJ2-7, with TRBD2 as a possible D gene (6 bases). The CDR3 length is 14 residues. Germline-derived CDR1 and CDR2 are SGHTA and FQGNSA. Trimming took off 4 bases at V and 6 bases at J, with 16 bases between the two ends. Here the CDR3 reads CASSSPGLPLEQYF. CDR3 nucleotide sequence: TGTGCCAGCAGCTCTCCGGGACTGCCCCTCGAGCAGTACTTC. Full variable domain (remainder filled in from reference TRBV7-2 and TRBJ2-7): GAGVSQSPSNKVTEKGKDVELRCDPISGHTALYWYRQSLGQGLEFLIYFQGNSAPDKSGLPSDRFSAERTGGSVSTLTIQRTQQEDSAVYLCASSSPGLPLEQYFGPGTRLTVT.

The genes are TRBV23-1 and TRBJ1-2; 9 nucleotides match TRBD1. TRBV23-1 is an open reading frame, and its role is uncertain. The J segment lost 1 base and the V segment lost 0 bases, leaving 6 bases of the junction unmatched. The CDR3 is 17 amino acids. CDR3 residues: CASSQSRDRANNYGYTF. The CDR3 DNA reads as TGCGCCAGCAGTCAATCGAGGGACAGGGCCAATAACTATGGCTACACCTTC.

This sequence joins TRBV19 and TRBJ2-2, with 12 bases fitting TRBD2. The CDR3 runs to 17 residues. V lost 2 bases and J lost 4; bases outside the gene matches: 5. CDR1 is LNHDA, CDR2 SQIVND, per germline (reference sequence). The CDR3 coding sequence is TGTGCCAGTAGTATACGACTAGCGGGGGTCTCCACCGGGGAGCTGTTTTTT. Translation gives CASSIRLAGVSTGELFF.